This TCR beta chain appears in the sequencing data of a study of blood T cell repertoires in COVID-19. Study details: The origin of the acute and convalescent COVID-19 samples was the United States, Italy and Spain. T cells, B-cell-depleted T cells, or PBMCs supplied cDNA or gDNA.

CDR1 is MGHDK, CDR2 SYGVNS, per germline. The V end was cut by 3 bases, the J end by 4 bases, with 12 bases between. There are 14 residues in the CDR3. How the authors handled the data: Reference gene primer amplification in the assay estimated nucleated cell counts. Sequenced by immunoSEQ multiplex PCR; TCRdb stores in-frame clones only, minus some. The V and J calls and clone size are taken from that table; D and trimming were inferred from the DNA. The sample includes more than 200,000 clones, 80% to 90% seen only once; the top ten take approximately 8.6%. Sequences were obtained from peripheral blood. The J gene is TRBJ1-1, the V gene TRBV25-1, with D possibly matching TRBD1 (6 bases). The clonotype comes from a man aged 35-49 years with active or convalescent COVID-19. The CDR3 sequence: CASSDSTGITEAFF. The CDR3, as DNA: TGTGCCAGCAGTGATAGTACAGGGATCACTGAAGCTTTCTTT. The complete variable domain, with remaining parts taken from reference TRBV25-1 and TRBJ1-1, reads EADIYQTPRYLVIGTGKKITLECSQTMGHDKMYWYQQDPGMELHLIHYSYGVNSTEKGDLSSESTVSRIRTEHFPLTLESARPSHTSQYLCASSDSTGITEAFFGQGTRLTVV.